This T cell receptor beta chain emerged from a study of cytomegalovirus exposure and HLA in healthy donors. Overall study: In an earlier analysis, 95 million to 140 million unique TCR beta sequences were found from approximately 170 million T cells. General study results and limits: Upon later analysis, TCR association rates were observed to vary by HLA locus, being highest for DRB1 and lowest for HLA-C. The study flagged about 150 TCR beta chains as cytomegalovirus-associated. Apparent HLA restriction characterized most CMV-associated TCR beta chains in a later analysis.

Per germline, CDR1 KGHSH and CDR2 LQKENI. Trimming removed 3 bases at V and 2 bases at J, with 19 bases between. The CDR3 sequence is 18 residues long. In regard to this clone: Antigen unknown.

Primers included in the PCR were 60 Vbeta and 13 Jbeta primers. The table came from immunoSEQ multiplex PCR; TCRdb's copy has only in-frame clones and leaves some out. Altogether some 110,000 clones are present, about 74% being singletons, with the ten largest covering 4.8%. The V gene is TRBV18, the J gene TRBJ1-4, with D hard to call. Sequencing was done on a sample of PBMCs. The sequence was obtained from a man aged 25-40 years in good health and CMV-seropositive. The DNA of the CDR3 is TGTGCCAGCTCACCTGCGCCGGGATCCAGAGCGACTAATGAAAAACTGTTTTTT. This gives the protein CASSPAPGSRATNEKLFF.